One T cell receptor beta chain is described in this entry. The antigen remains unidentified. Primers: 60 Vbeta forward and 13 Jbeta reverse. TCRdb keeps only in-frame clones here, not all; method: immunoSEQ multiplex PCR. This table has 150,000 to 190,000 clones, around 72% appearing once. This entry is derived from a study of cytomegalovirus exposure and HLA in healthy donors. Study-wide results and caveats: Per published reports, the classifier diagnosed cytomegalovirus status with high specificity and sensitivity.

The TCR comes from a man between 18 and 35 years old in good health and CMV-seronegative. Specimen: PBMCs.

CDR3 amino acids: CASSYALGGIGTEAFF. Written as DNA, the CDR3 is TGTGCCAGCAGTTATGCCCTTGGGGGGATAGGGACTGAAGCTTTCTTT. This chain links TRBV6-5 with TRBJ1-1, with D possibly being TRBD1 (5 bases). The V end was cut by 3 bases, the J end by 5 bases, with 19 bases between. The CDR3 has 16 amino acids. The V gene's germline CDR1 is MNHEY and CDR2 SVGAGI.